This T cell receptor (beta chain) was documented in a study of CD8 T cells in ankylosing spondylitis. Study-level results: Roughly eight highly homologous variants made up a TCR beta motif that seemed to typify ankylosing spondylitis blood. Reports say disease-linked clones showed up significantly more in matched ankylosing spondylitis synovial fluid.

Germline V gene lookup returns CDR1 SEHNR and CDR2 FQNEAQ (reference sequence). Trimming removed 3 bases from V and 0 bases from J, with 5 bases in between. The CDR3 consists of 14 residues. A quantitative 5'-RACE method, one with molecular barcodes, was used to make TCR beta libraries. TCRdb re-called the 5' RACE reads through MiXCR, storing one row per CDR3 protein. Of roughly 400,000 distinct CDR3 sequences in the sample, about a fifth are singletons; the top ten hold about 16%. This clonotype was counted only a few times. Its matching antigen is unknown. The chain combines TRBV7-9 with TRBJ2-2; D gene ambiguous. The clonotype was recovered from a male donor with ankylosing spondylitis. The material sequenced was blood, either unsorted or a sorted T cell fraction (not recorded which). The CDR3 DNA follows: TGTGCCAGCAGCTTTGGCGCGAACACCGGGGAGCTGTTTTTT. Its translation: CASSFGANTGELFF.